The clone carrying this T cell receptor beta chain has only a few counts. Its target is not known. These data are taken from a study of regulatory T cells in long-lasting Graves disease. Study-wide findings and caveats: The study found TRBV28, TRBJ1-2 and TRBJ2-5 favored in persistent disease. Small numbers of samples may have cut accuracy.

In germline, CDR1 is SGHTA, CDR2 FQGNSA. Trimming removed 6 bases at V and 0 bases at J, with 9 bases between. The length of the CDR3 is 14 residues. According to the study, TCR beta libraries were built with iRepertoire HTBI primers and CDR3-region Arm-PCR. TCRdb re-derived calls from the multiplex PCR reads in MiXCR, one entry per CDR3 protein. The data contain fewer than 600,000 distinct CDR3 sequences, approximately 23% of them seen just once; the ten biggest clones take up 13%. Time point defined: persistent/refractory GD, antithyroid drugs over 5 years with positive TRAb. TCR sequences were obtained from RNA taken from PBMCs. About 9.2 milliliters of peripheral blood were taken and placed in EDTA tubes.

The V call is TRBV7-2, the J call TRBJ2-4, with D possibly TRBD2 on 6 matching bases. The sample was peripheral blood mononuclear cells (PBMCs), taken when the disease was refractory, from a patient treated with antithyroid drugs. The sequence was collected from a female donor with Graves disease. This chain's CDR3 is CASRGGLAKNIQYF. Written as DNA, the CDR3 is TGTGCCAGCAGGGGAGGCCTAGCCAAAAACATTCAGTACTTC.